Each of the 21 T cell receptor beta chains below was sequenced from the same sample in a study of blood T cell repertoires in COVID-19. The method was immunoSEQ multiplex PCR; TCRdb's version includes in-frame clones alone and lacks a portion of them. The data contain more than 120,000 clones, over 65% of them singletons. Sequencing was done on a sample of peripheral blood. These TCRs come from a human donor in a cohort sampled during active COVID-19.

This sequence joins TRBV6-5 and TRBJ2-1; TRBD2 matches 9 bases. V was clipped by 6 bases and J by 6 bases; unmatched bases: 6. The CDR3 has 14 residues. Per germline, CDR1 MNHEY and CDR2 SVGAGI. CDR3 DNA: TGTGCCAGCAGACTAGCGGGTTCCAGCAATGAGCAGTTCTTC. Translating gives CASRLAGSSNEQFF.

The chain has TRBV5-1 and TRBJ2-7, with 10 positions matching TRBD2. V gave up 7 bases and J gave up 3 bases; unmatched junction bases: 7. The CDR3 consists of 14 residues. In germline, CDR1 is SGHRS, CDR2 YFSETQ. The CDR3 DNA is TGCGCCAGCCGCATTAGCGGGGGGAACTACGAGCAGTACTTC. It translates to CASRISGGNYEQYF.

The chain is built from TRBV2 and TRBJ1-1; D is undetermined. The V end lost 3 bases, the J end lost 5 bases, and 16 bases lay between the germline ends. There are 15 residues in the CDR3. Per the germline V gene, CDR1 is SNHLY and CDR2 is FYNNEI. The CDR3 is CASSEDDQGGTEAFF. DNA for the CDR3: TGTGCCAGCAGTGAGGACGATCAAGGAGGGACTGAAGCTTTCTTT.

The table lists this clone with a few counts. This rearrangement joins TRBV2 to TRBJ2-2, with D perhaps matching TRBD2 (6 bases). Germline V gene data show CDR1 as SNHLY and CDR2 as FYNNEI. The ends were cut back, 2 bases at V and 4 bases at J, with 14 bases in the middle. This CDR3 is built from 16 residues. The CDR3 protein is CASSERGRSVTGELFF. DNA for the CDR3: TGTGCCAGCAGTGAACGGGGGAGAAGTGTCACCGGGGAGCTGTTTTTT.

The chain is built from TRBV18 and TRBJ2-2; 9 bases line up with TRBD1. This CDR3 is 15 amino acids long. CDR1 and CDR2 (germline): KGHSH, LQKENI. The trim removed 4 bases at V and 7 bases at J, leaving 7 bases unmatched. The CDR3 DNA is TGTGCCAGCTCACGTGGACAGGGGCCGAGCGGGGAGCTGTTTTTT. Protein sequence: CASSRGQGPSGELFF.

V is TRBV3-1 (or the pseudogene TRBV3-2) and J is TRBJ2-7; 7 bases are shared with TRBD2. Germline-derived CDR1 and CDR2 are LGHDT and YNNKEL (reference sequence). This CDR3 is built from 15 residues. The junction had 8 bases not matched to a gene; V was cut back by 4 bases and J by 2 bases. DNA for the CDR3: TGTGCCAGCAGCCCAGGTTCCGGGGGGACCTACGAGCAGTACTTC. Protein sequence: CASSPGSGGTYEQYF.

The chain carries TRBV2 and TRBJ2-3; weak D call: TRBD2 (6 bases). The V end was cut by 4 bases, the J end by 2 bases, with 16 bases between. CDR1 and CDR2 (germline): SNHLY, FYNNEI. The CDR3 spans 16 residues. CDR3 residues: CASSATGDVSTDTQYF. CDR3 sequence (DNA): TGTGCCAGCAGTGCGACGGGAGACGTCTCCACAGATACGCAGTATTTT.

This clone occurred once. The chain uses TRBV29-1 and TRBJ1-3; 8 bases map to TRBD1. V lost 7 bases to trimming and J lost 1 base; unmatched junction nucleotides: 6. Germline V gene sequence: CDR1 SQVTM, CDR2 ANQGSEA. The CDR3 extends over 14 amino acids. The CDR3 region is CSAWDRRSGNTIYF. Here the CDR3 DNA reads TGCAGCGCTTGGGACAGGCGGTCTGGAAACACCATATATTTT.

V and J are TRBV5-1 and TRBJ2-2; unclear D gene. The CDR3 is 15 residues long. Germline V CDR1 and CDR2: SGHRS, YFSETQ. Trimming cost V 2 bases and J 0 bases, with 8 bases left between them. The CDR3 region is CASSFVAPNTGELFF. The CDR3 coding sequence is TGCGCCAGCAGCTTCGTGGCCCCGAACACCGGGGAGCTGTTTTTT.

The rearrangement joins TRBV10-3 to TRBJ1-2; 9 nucleotides align to TRBD1. Looked up from germline, CDR1 is ENHRY and CDR2 is SYGVKD. After removal of 3 bases from V and 8 bases from J, the junction contained 7 bases not matched to a gene. The length of the CDR3 is 14 residues. The DNA of the CDR3 is TGTGCCATCAGTGATCCCGGGACAGGGAAAGGCTACACCTTC. Protein sequence: CAISDPGTGKGYTF.

With regard to this clone: Mismatch with germline at one junction end may stem from a read error. The chain is built from TRBV28 and TRBJ1-1, with D perhaps TRBD1 (5 bases). Germline loops: CDR1 MDHEN, CDR2 SYDVKM. The CDR3 covers 15 residues. CDR3 DNA: TGTGCCAGCACCCGAGCCAGGGCGATGAAAACTGAAGCTTTCTTT. It codes for CASTRARAMKTEAFF. The full variable domain, rest sourced from reference TRBV28 and TRBJ1-1, is DVKVTQSSRYLVKRTGEKVFLECVQDMDHENMFWYRQDPGLGLRLIYFSYDVKMKEKGDIPEGYSVSREKKERFSLILESASTNQTSMYLCASTRARAMKTEAFFGQGTRLTVV.

CDR3 in amino acids: CASSSNYSPLHF. CDR3 coding DNA: TGTGCCAGCAGCTCCAATTATTCACCCCTCCACTTT. V usage is TRBV3-1 (or the pseudogene TRBV3-2) and J usage is TRBJ1-6; D unresolved. Per germline, CDR1 LGHDT and CDR2 YNNKEL (reference sequence). There are 12 residues in the CDR3. Deletions cut 5 bases from V and 8 bases from J, with 7 bases between.

The chain is built from TRBV28 and TRBJ2-2; 9 bases align to TRBD1. The CDR3 runs 17 residues. V lost 6 bases and J lost 5; bases outside the gene matches: 13. Per the germline V gene, CDR1 is MDHEN and CDR2 is SYDVKM. The chain's CDR3 is CASSPTDRGLGTGELFF. CDR3 DNA: TGTGCCAGCAGCCCGACGGACAGGGGACTGGGGACCGGGGAGCTGTTTTTT.

This clone appeared once. The rearrangement uses TRBV3-1 (or the pseudogene TRBV3-2) and TRBJ2-5, with D maybe TRBD2 (6 bases). Per the germline V gene, CDR1 is LGHDT and CDR2 is YNNKEL (reference sequence). CDR3 length equals 15 residues. The V gene lost 4 bases and the J gene lost 1 base, with 13 bases spanning the gap. Written as DNA, the CDR3 is TGTGCCAGCAGCCCCGGGGGTGAAGGCCAAGAGACCCAGTACTTC. Residues: CASSPGGEGQETQYF.

The chain recombines TRBV7-2 with TRBJ2-1; D gene ambiguous. The CDR3 runs to 14 residues. Trimming took off 2 bases at V and 0 bases at J, with 5 bases between the two ends. Germline V gene sequence: CDR1 SGHTA, CDR2 FQGNSA. This CDR3 reads CASSLYSSYNEQFF. CDR3 coding DNA: TGTGCCAGCAGCTTATATAGCTCCTACAATGAGCAGTTCTTC.

This clone was seen once. V is TRBV7-3 and J is TRBJ2-1; D gene ambiguous. Trimming pared 2 bases from V and 4 bases from J, leaving 9 bases between. Germline V gene data show CDR1 as SGHTA and CDR2 as FQGTGA. The CDR3 loop spans 14 amino acids. Here the CDR3 reads CASSLLVGYNEQFF. CDR3 in DNA: TGTGCCAGCAGCTTACTAGTAGGATACAATGAGCAGTTCTTC.

The chain employs TRBV6-5 and TRBJ2-7; D not resolved. The CDR3 consists of 11 residues. Germline V gene lookup returns CDR1 MNHEY and CDR2 SVGAGI. Trimming left V 6 bases short and J 1 base short, with 4 bases between. CDR3 protein: CASSGSYEQYV. As DNA, the CDR3 is TGTGCCAGCAGCGGTTCCTACGAGCAGTACGTC.

The J gene is TRBJ1-3, the V gene TRBV11-1; a possible D gene is TRBD1 (6 bases). Trimming took off 3 bases at V and 7 bases at J, with 19 bases between the two ends. The CDR3 length is 16 residues. Germline lookup yields CDR1 SGHAT and CDR2 FQDESV (reference sequence). CDR3 sequence: CASSFQPGTRGNTIYF. CDR3 DNA sequence: TGTGCCAGCAGCTTTCAACCGGGGACACGAGGGAACACCATATATTTT. The complete variable domain, with remaining parts taken from reference TRBV11-1 and TRBJ1-3, reads EAEVAQSPRYKITEKSQAVAFWCDPISGHATLYWYRQILGQGPELLVQFQDESVVDDSQLPKDRFSAERLKGVDSTLKIQPAELGDSAMYLCASSFQPGTRGNTIYFGEGSWLTVV.

This chain uses TRBV6-6 with TRBJ1-2, with TRBD1 matching over 9 bases. The CDR3 loop spans 16 amino acids. Unmatched junction bases numbered 16, after V lost 7 bases and J lost 7 bases. From germline, CDR1 is MNHNY and CDR2 SVGAGI (reference sequence). CDR3 bases: TGTGCCAGCACTCGATCAACCTTTGGGGACAGGGCTGGCTACACCTTC. It translates to CASTRSTFGDRAGYTF.

There are a few counts of this clone. V usage is TRBV5-1 and J usage is TRBJ1-2, with 11 positions matching TRBD1. Trimming took 0 bases from V and 4 from J; bases not matched to a gene: 8. CDR1 SGHRS and CDR2 YFSETQ come from the germline V gene. The CDR3 extends over 17 amino acids. CDR3 in amino acids: CASSLAHPGQGAYGYTF. As DNA, the CDR3 is TGCGCCAGCAGCTTGGCCCACCCCGGACAGGGGGCCTATGGCTACACCTTC.

In this sample, this clone turned up once. This rearrangement joins TRBV27 to TRBJ1-2; 7 nucleotides match TRBD1. Germline V gene lookup returns CDR1 MNHEY and CDR2 SMNVEV (reference sequence). The J segment lost 3 bases and the V segment lost 5 bases, leaving 9 bases of the junction unmatched. The CDR3 consists of 15 residues. The CDR3 region has the DNA TGTGCCAGCAGTAAATCGACAGGGTGGGACTATGGCTACACCTTC. It specifies CASSKSTGWDYGYTF.